Each of the 6 T cell receptor beta chains below was sequenced from the same sample in a study of T-cell memory formation after mild COVID-19. TCRdb passed the 5' RACE reads through MiXCR, listing each CDR3 protein once. The table lists around 140,000 distinct CDR3 sequences, about 23% of them singletons. The sample was PBMCs or a T cell subset sorted from them (not recorded which). The receptors stem from an adult woman who had mild COVID-19 (a few samples of this study predate the infection). Cell type and time point are not known.

This chain joins TRBV29-1 and TRBJ1-1; 8 nucleotides line up with TRBD1. Germline V lookup: CDR1 SQVTM, CDR2 ANQGSEA. The junction had 1 base not matched to a gene; V was cut back by 3 bases and J by 7 bases. The CDR3 spans 11 residues. The CDR3 protein is CSVDGQGEAFF. CDR3 bases: TGCAGCGTTGATGGACAGGGTGAAGCTTTCTTT.

V usage is TRBV27 and J usage is TRBJ1-1, with TRBD1 matching 9 bases. The CDR3 has 15 amino acids. V was pared by 9 bases and J by 1 base, with 9 bases of the junction left unmatched. The germline V gene encodes CDR1 MNHEY and CDR2 SMNVEV (reference sequence). CDR3: CASSGQGYANTEAFF. CDR3 DNA: TGTGCCAGTTCGGGACAGGGATATGCGAACACTGAAGCTTTCTTT.

The chain joins TRBV5-6 to TRBJ1-2; D possibly corresponds to TRBD1 (6 bases). The CDR3 is 14 amino acids. Germline V gene lookup returns CDR1 SGHDT and CDR2 YYEEEE. The V and J ends lost 1 base and 3 bases respectively, with 10 bases between them. The CDR3 sequence is CASSLPGADYGYTF. CDR3 DNA: TGTGCCAGCAGCTTGCCAGGGGCAGACTATGGCTACACCTTC.

The rearrangement joins TRBV2 to TRBJ1-1; no firm D call. Trimming removed 6 bases from V and 7 bases from J, with 12 bases in between. The CDR3 is 12 amino acids. Germline lookup yields CDR1 SNHLY and CDR2 FYNNEI. The CDR3 DNA is TGTGCCAGCAGCGGGTCCCAAGATGAAGCTTTCTTT. Translating it yields CASSGSQDEAFF.

This clonotype was seen more than once but under ten times. The gene calls are TRBV6-5 and TRBJ2-1; 8 positions agree with TRBD2. Germline V gene data show CDR1 as MNHEY and CDR2 as SVGAGI. The V and J ends lost 6 bases and 1 base, in that order; junction bases with no gene match: 8. The CDR3 sequence is 16 residues long. The CDR3 DNA sequence: TGTGCCAGCAGGACTCCGGGACTAGGGTCCTACAATGAGCAGTTCTTC. Amino acid sequence: CASRTPGLGSYNEQFF.

The genes are TRBV7-6 and TRBJ1-2, with 8 bases matching TRBD1. The germline V gene encodes CDR1 SGHVS and CDR2 FNYEAQ. There are 14 residues in the CDR3. V was clipped by 4 bases and J by 7 bases; unmatched bases: 8. CDR3 coding DNA: TGTGCCAGCAGCTCCAGGACAGGGACCTTTGGCTACACCTTC. Residues: CASSSRTGTFGYTF. The whole variable domain, remainder taken from reference TRBV7-6 and TRBJ1-2, is GAGVSQSPRYKVTKRGQDVALRCDPISGHVSLYWYRQALGQGPEFLTYFNYEAQQDKSGLPNDRFSAERPEGSISTLTIQRTEQRDSAMYRCASSSRTGTFGYTFGSGTRLTVV.